This T cell receptor (beta chain) came from a study of cytomegalovirus exposure and HLA in healthy donors. PCR involved 60 Vbeta and 13 Jbeta primers. Libraries were prepared by immunoSEQ multiplex PCR; TCRdb keeps only in-frame clonotypes and omits some of them. The sample has about 130,000 clones; 85% to 90% are singletons. Sequencing was done on a sample of PBMCs. This clonotype was sampled from a woman aged 30 to 39 in good health and CMV-seropositive.

The DNA for the CDR3 is TGCGCCAGCAGTGGCACGGACAGTGGACAGCCCCAGCATTTT. As protein: CASSGTDSGQPQHF. The J gene is TRBJ1-5, the V gene TRBV10-2; D perhaps matches TRBD1 (6 bases). V shed 4 bases and J shed 7 bases, with 14 bases lying between them. CDR3 length equals 14 residues. CDR1 and CDR2 (germline): WSHSY, SAAADI.